The source of this T cell receptor beta chain is a study of CXCR3-negative and CXCR3-positive naive CD8 T cells. Overall study results and limits: Comparison of naive cells showed more hydrophobic TRB CDR3s in CXCR3-positive than in CXCR3-negative naive cells.

CD45RO-CCR7+CD27+CD95- defined naive CD8+ T cells. The authors made the TRB cDNA libraries by 5' RACE using UMI labels. TCRdb re-called the 5' RACE reads and gives one entry per CDR3 protein, without DNA. The listing records under 85,000 distinct CDR3 sequences. The V gene's germline CDR1 is DFQATT and CDR2 SNEGSKA (reference sequence). The CDR3 contains 14 residues. Concerning this clonotype itself: The antigen is not known.

The source of this sequence is a human donor in good health. Some clones in this sample may be carry-over from other donors' samples. The source material was naive CXCR3+ CD8+ T cells from blood. As for subset: CD45RO-CCR7+CD27+CD95- naive CD8+ T cells expressing CXCR3 (TNR3+). V is TRBV20-1 and J is TRBJ2-5. The CDR3 sequence is CSARDPQAQETQYF.